The clone carrying this T cell receptor beta chain was observed a few times. Template switching added a universal primer binding site, and final cDNA carried unique molecular identifiers. MiXCR was run by TCRdb on the 5' RACE reads, yielding one entry per CDR3 protein. The repertoire consists of 550,000 to 700,000 distinct CDR3 sequences, with 9.6% occurring once and the leading ten covering approximately 3%. This sample is drawn from a study of identical twins. Germline CDR1 and CDR2: LGHNA and YNFKEQ. The V and J ends lost 0 bases and 3 bases respectively, with 5 bases between them. This CDR3 is built from 13 residues. The sample was also reused in another study, on yellow fever vaccine responses in identical twins.

Sequenced: PBMCs. The clonotype originates from a woman between 18 and 30 years old in good health. The chain uses TRBV4-2 and TRBJ1-1; D gene uncertain. The CDR3 sequence: CASSQERYTEAFF. DNA of the CDR3: TGTGCCAGCAGCCAAGAACGGTACACTGAAGCTTTCTTT.